This passage covers 8 T cell receptor beta chains from one sample sequenced in a study of blood T cell repertoires in COVID-19. Method: immunoSEQ multiplex PCR; TCRdb's copy keeps in-frame clones and lacks some. The sample consists of under 550,000 clones, about 87% of them appearing once. The sequencing sample was made of peripheral blood. All receptors come from a man aged 18 to 30 with COVID-19, enrolled during active disease.

The chain uses TRBV21-1 and TRBJ1-2; the table's D gene call, TRBD1, was not cross checked with the DNA. TRBV21-1 is shown as a pseudogene. The CDR3 contains 16 residues. CDR3 in amino acids: CASSKVLQGRYYGYTF. In DNA form, the CDR3 reads TGTGCCAGCAGCAAAGTTTTACAGGGACGCTACTATGGCTACACCTTC.

The chain carries TRBV15 and TRBJ1-4; maybe TRBD1 (6 bases). V was cut by 6 bases and J by 10 bases, with 15 bases left in between. CDR1 is LNHNV, CDR2 YYDKDF, per germline (reference sequence). The CDR3 loop spans 13 amino acids. The CDR3 is CATSPVRGGKLFF. The CDR3 DNA reads TGTGCCACCAGTCCAGTCAGGGGTGGAAAACTGTTTTTT.

The V and J genes are TRBV7-9 and TRBJ2-2, with 9 positions matching TRBD1. V was clipped by 5 bases and J by 3 bases; unmatched bases: 7. The germline CDR1 and CDR2 sequences are SEHNR and FQNEAQ (reference sequence). The length of the CDR3 is 16 residues. As DNA, the CDR3 is TGTGCCAGCAGCACGGGACAGGGTGGGGACACCGGGGAGCTGTTTTTT. The encoded protein is CASSTGQGGDTGELFF. Combining the CDR3 with reference TRBV7-9 and TRBJ2-2 gives the whole variable domain DTGVSQNPRHKITKRGQNVTFRCDPISEHNRLYWYRQTLGQGPEFLTYFQNEAQLEKSRLLSDRFSAERPKGSFSTLEIQRTEQGDSAMYLCASSTGQGGDTGELFFGEGSRLTVL.

The rearrangement uses TRBV5-4 and TRBJ2-2; 7 bases map to TRBD2. The CDR3 extends over 15 amino acids. The V gene end was trimmed by 2 bases and the J gene end by 3 bases; junction bases not matched to a gene: 4. Germline V CDR1 and CDR2: SGHNT, YYREEE (reference sequence). DNA of the CDR3: TGTGCCAGCAGCTTTCGGGGGGAGTACACCGGGGAGCTGTTTTTT. Translated: CASSFRGEYTGELFF. Looking up the rest from reference TRBV5-4 and TRBJ2-2 gives the full variable domain: ETGVTQSPTHLIKTRGQQVTLRCSSQSGHNTVSWYQQALGQGPQFIFQYYREEENGRGNFPPRFSGLQFPNYSSELNVNALELDDSALYLCASSFRGEYTGELFFGEGSRLTVL.

This chain connects TRBV18 to TRBJ2-1; a possible D gene is TRBD2 (6 bases). Germline V CDR1 and CDR2: KGHSH, LQKENI. The germline V and J ends were trimmed by 6 bases and 10 bases, with 19 bases remaining between them. The length of the CDR3 is 14 residues. The DNA for the CDR3 is TGTGCCAGCTCGCACCGGGACTCATCACAGGAGCAGTTCTTC. It is translated as CASSHRDSSQEQFF.

The chain carries TRBV12-3 or TRBV12-4 and TRBJ2-7; D call uncertain. The CDR3 sequence is 13 residues long. With 5 bases removed from V and 5 bases from J, the gap between germline ends came to 13 bases. Written as DNA, the CDR3 is TGTGCCAGCAGTCCACTGGTGAACCACGAGCAGTACTTC. As protein: CASSPLVNHEQYF.

J is TRBJ2-1 and V is TRBV6-2 or TRBV6-3; 10 nucleotides line up with TRBD2. V was clipped by 1 base and J by 6 bases; unmatched bases: 3. The CDR3 totals 15 residues. Germline V gives CDR1 MNHEY, CDR2 SVGEGT. CDR3 sequence reads: CASSYYPSGGNEQFF. The CDR3 nucleotides are TGTGCCAGCAGTTACTATCCTAGCGGGGGCAATGAGCAGTTCTTC.

CDR3 in amino acids: CASSYRPGPNYGYTF. In nucleotides, the CDR3 is TGTGCCAGCAGTTATCGCCCAGGCCCTAACTATGGCTACACCTTC. The chain couples TRBV6-5 to TRBJ1-2, with unresolved D. The length of the CDR3 is 15 residues. CDR1 is MNHEY and CDR2 is SVGAGI in the germline V gene. The V end lost 3 bases, the J end lost 0 bases, and 11 bases lay between the germline ends.